The 32 T cell receptor beta chains reported below all come from one sample, sequenced in a study of neoadjuvant anti-PD-1 for oral cavity cancer. Time point: after neoadjuvant nivolumab, at surgical resection. The protocol was immunoSEQ multiplex PCR, while the TCRdb copy is restricted to in-frame clones and leaves out a portion. The sample lists approximately 15,000 clones, approximately 35% seen once, with approximately 40% in the top ten. The specimen was tumor tissue, collected after nivolumab (anti-PD-1) treatment. The receptors derive from a person aged 35 to 85 with oral cavity squamous cell carcinoma.

This clone has a handful of counts. The chain uses TRBV6-1 and TRBJ2-6, with no clear D. V was pared by 5 bases and J by 0 bases, with 8 bases between. CDR1 MNHNS and CDR2 SASEGT come from the germline V gene. The CDR3 is 15 amino acids. The CDR3 protein is CASSPANSGANVLTF. Here the CDR3 DNA reads TGTGCCAGCAGTCCGGCGAACTCTGGGGCCAACGTCCTGACTTTC.

This clone has just a few counts. The chain joins TRBV18 to TRBJ1-5; weak D call: TRBD1 (6 bases). The germline V gene encodes CDR1 KGHSH and CDR2 LQKENI. The CDR3 runs to 13 residues. V gave up 1 base and J gave up 5 bases, with 6 bases separating them. CDR3 in DNA: TGTGCCAGCTCACCACGGACAGATCAGCCCCAGCATTTT. Amino acid sequence: CASSPRTDQPQHF.

The CDR3 DNA reads TGTGCCAGTAACGCCTGGGCTGGACCCCTCCACTTT. Translation gives CASNAWAGPLHF. V and J are TRBV28 and TRBJ1-6; D not resolved. In germline, CDR1 is MDHEN, CDR2 SYDVKM. The CDR3 has 12 amino acids. Trimming left V 9 bases short and J 12 bases short, with 15 bases between.

This chain connects TRBV29-1 to TRBJ2-7; weak D call: TRBD2 (6 bases). Germline loops: CDR1 SQVTM, CDR2 ANQGSEA. The CDR3 has 14 residues. Trimming removed 4 bases at V and 0 bases at J, with 13 bases between. Here the CDR3 DNA reads TGCAGCGTTGCTGGGGGGAAGAGCTCCTACGAGCAGTACTTC. It yields the protein CSVAGGKSSYEQYF.

The chain joins TRBV6-1 to TRBJ2-3, with D perhaps matching TRBD2 (6 bases). This CDR3 is built from 15 residues. The germline V gene encodes CDR1 MNHNS and CDR2 SASEGT. Trimming left V 3 bases short and J 2 bases short, with 12 bases between. In DNA, the CDR3 is TGTGCCAGCAGTGACGGGCGGGGAGACACAGATACGCAGTATTTT. Protein sequence: CASSDGRGDTDTQYF.

Only a few counts were recorded for this clone. The chain recombines TRBV11-2 with TRBJ2-2; 7 bases align to TRBD2. The CDR3 sequence is 14 residues long. The germline V gene has CDR1 SGHAT and CDR2 FQNNGV. With V trimmed by 3 bases and J by 4 bases, 2 bases remained unmatched. The CDR3 coding sequence is TGTGCCAGCAGCTTGAAGCGGGGCACCGGGGAGCTGTTTTTT. As protein: CASSLKRGTGELFF.

J is TRBJ2-7 and V is TRBV30, with D possibly matching TRBD2 (5 bases). Germline V gene data show CDR1 as GTSNPN and CDR2 as SVGIG (reference sequence). V was pared by 4 bases and J by 1 base, with 20 bases between. The CDR3 has 16 amino acids. CDR3 sequence (DNA): TGTGCCTGGACCCTCCCACAGAGGGCACTTTCCTACGAGCAGTACTTC. This sequence encodes CAWTLPQRALSYEQYF.

This clone has a handful of counts. The chain recombines TRBV4-3 with TRBJ2-3; 9 positions agree with TRBD1. Per the germline V gene, CDR1 is LGHNA and CDR2 is YSLEER. V shed 0 bases, J shed 0 bases, and the junction held 13 bases outside the gene matches. The CDR3 runs 20 residues. In nucleotides, the CDR3 is TGCGCCAGCAGCCAAGATGGGGCGGCCGGGACAGGGCTTAGCACAGATACGCAGTATTTT. Encoded protein: CASSQDGAAGTGLSTDTQYF.

The chain couples TRBV7-2 to TRBJ1-6; no clear D. Trimming removed 3 bases from V and 7 bases from J, with 10 bases in between. Germline V gene lookup returns CDR1 SGHTA and CDR2 FQGNSA. The CDR3 has 14 residues. CDR3 bases: TGTGCCAGCAGCTTGGAACAGCTAAATTCACCCCTCCACTTT. This gives the protein CASSLEQLNSPLHF.

The V call is TRBV5-1, the J call TRBJ1-2, with 8 bases aligning to TRBD1. Trimming removed 3 bases from V and 3 bases from J; junction bases left unmatched: 4. The length of the CDR3 is 14 residues. The V gene's germline CDR1 is SGHRS and CDR2 YFSETQ. The CDR3 coding sequence is TGCGCCAGCAGCTCCGGACAGGGAGACTATGGCTACACCTTC. Protein sequence: CASSSGQGDYGYTF.

This chain uses TRBV5-1 with TRBJ2-3, with 7 bases identical to TRBD2. With 3 bases clipped from V and 2 bases from J, the junction kept 9 bases outside the gene matches. Germline V gives CDR1 SGHRS, CDR2 YFSETQ. This CDR3 spans 16 amino acids. CDR3 nucleotides: TGCGCCAGCAGCTGGGGTACAGCGGGGATCACAGATACGCAGTATTTT. Translation: CASSWGTAGITDTQYF.

In this sample, this clone turned up many times. V usage is TRBV5-8 and J usage is TRBJ2-2; D is perhaps TRBD1 or TRBD2 (5 bases each). The ends were cut back, 0 bases at V and 3 bases at J, with 15 bases in the middle. This CDR3 has 17 amino acids. Per germline, CDR1 SGHTS and CDR2 YDEGEE. The CDR3 bases are TGTGCCAGCAGCTTGGTCCGATCGGGGACGGACACCGGGGAGCTGTTTTTT. Residues: CASSLVRSGTDTGELFF.

The chain uses TRBV27 and TRBJ1-1; D is undetermined. This CDR3 region has 13 residues. CDR1 is MNHEY, CDR2 SMNVEV, per germline (reference sequence). V was trimmed by 5 bases and J by 4 bases, leaving 11 bases between them. The CDR3 sequence is CASSRWGGTEAFF. In DNA, the CDR3 is TGTGCCAGCAGTCGATGGGGTGGCACTGAAGCTTTCTTT.

V is TRBV4-1 and J is TRBJ1-5; D unclear. The V gene's germline CDR1 is MGHRA and CDR2 YSYEKL. The CDR3 spans 13 residues. Deletions cut 4 bases from V and 8 bases from J, with 12 bases between. CDR3 protein: CASSLTSSEPQHF. CDR3 nucleotides: TGCGCCAGCAGCCTGACTTCTAGCGAGCCCCAGCATTTT.

This clone has more than one count but fewer than ten. The rearrangement joins TRBV6-1 to TRBJ1-5; 12 bases match TRBD1. This CDR3 spans 19 amino acids. With 3 bases clipped from V and 6 bases from J, the junction kept 15 bases outside the gene matches. The germline CDR1 and CDR2 sequences are MNHNS and SASEGT. The CDR3: CASSDGYFRGQGAFQPQHF. The CDR3 nucleotides read TGTGCCAGCAGTGATGGGTATTTTCGGGGACAGGGGGCTTTTCAGCCCCAGCATTTT.

The chain carries TRBV18 and TRBJ1-1; 11 bases agree with TRBD1. The trim removed 3 bases at V and 8 bases at J, leaving 5 bases unmatched. The CDR3 contains 14 residues. Germline V lookup: CDR1 KGHSH, CDR2 LQKENI. This CDR3 is CASSPMDRGLEAFF. The CDR3 bases are TGTGCCAGCTCACCGATGGACAGGGGGCTGGAAGCTTTCTTT.

The chain joins TRBV28 to TRBJ2-7; 14 bases fit TRBD2. The CDR3 is 17 residues long. With V trimmed by 6 bases and J by 0 bases, 7 bases remained unmatched. CDR1 is MDHEN, CDR2 SYDVKM, per germline. CDR3 in DNA: TGTGCCAGCAGCCAAGGACTAGCGGGGGGTTACTCCTACGAGCAGTACTTC. Encoded protein: CASSQGLAGGYSYEQYF.

The chain links TRBV4-2 to TRBJ1-6; 8 positions agree with TRBD1. CDR1 is LGHNA and CDR2 is YNFKEQ in the germline V gene. Trimming removed 0 bases from V and 10 bases from J; junction bases left unmatched: 8. This CDR3 is 16 amino acids long. In nucleotides, the CDR3 is TGTGCCAGCAGCCAAGATCCCCAGGGGGCGCGATCACCCCTCCACTTT. Protein product: CASSQDPQGARSPLHF.

The chain is built from TRBV11-2 and TRBJ2-5; either TRBD1 or TRBD2 may fit D (6 bases each). Germline values: CDR1 SGHAT, CDR2 FQNNGV. Trimming stripped 5 bases from V and 5 bases from J, with 18 bases between. The CDR3 has 15 amino acids. The CDR3 sequence: CASSIGPGAGETQYF. The CDR3 DNA follows: TGTGCCAGCAGCATAGGGCCGGGGGCAGGGGAGACCCAGTACTTC.

This clone was found a few times. This sequence joins TRBV19 and TRBJ1-2; D possibly corresponds to TRBD1 (6 bases). V was shortened by 6 bases and J by 8 bases, with 10 bases between the two germline ends. Germline assignment: CDR1 LNHDA and CDR2 SQIVND (reference sequence). The CDR3 has 11 residues. In nucleotides, the CDR3 is TGTGCCAGTAGCGCCAGGGGCGGCTACACCTTC. This translates into CASSARGGYTF.

The chain joins TRBV4-3 to TRBJ2-1; 10 bases line up with TRBD2. Germline loops: CDR1 LGHNA, CDR2 YSLEER. J gave up 6 bases and V 4 bases, and 9 bases lay outside the gene matches. CDR3 length equals 16 residues. The CDR3 spells CASSPQRGTSANEQFF. The CDR3 DNA sequence: TGCGCCAGCAGCCCCCAGAGAGGGACTAGCGCCAATGAGCAGTTCTTC.

This chain joins TRBV4-3 and TRBJ1-4; D gene ambiguous. CDR3 length equals 14 residues. CDR1 and CDR2 from the germline V gene are LGHNA and YSLEER. V lost 1 base, J lost 8 bases, and 11 bases lay in between. CDR3: CASSQGQPTEKLFF. CDR3 DNA: TGCGCCAGCAGCCAAGGCCAGCCGACCGAAAAACTGTTTTTT.

The V call is TRBV29-1, the J call TRBJ2-7; tentatively, D is TRBD1 (6 bases). V was trimmed by 0 bases and J by 3 bases, leaving 18 bases between them. In germline, CDR1 is SQVTM, CDR2 ANQGSEA. The CDR3 consists of 16 residues. The CDR3 DNA sequence: TGCAGCGTTGAAGATCTTTTCCAGGGGTGGGACTACGAGCAGTACTTC. Translated, it gives CSVEDLFQGWDYEQYF.

The rearrangement joins TRBV28 to TRBJ1-1; D gene ambiguous. Germline V lookup: CDR1 MDHEN, CDR2 SYDVKM. The CDR3 is 15 amino acids. V gave up 6 bases and J gave up 0 bases, with 14 bases separating them. Written as DNA, the CDR3 is TGTGCCAGCAGCCTCTCGGGCCTACTGAACACTGAAGCTTTCTTT. This encodes CASSLSGLLNTEAFF.

This clone was detected a few times. This chain links TRBV19 with TRBJ2-5, with D tentatively TRBD1 (6 bases). V was clipped by 2 bases and J by 1 base, with 11 bases between them. Germline V gene lookup returns CDR1 LNHDA and CDR2 SQIVND (reference sequence). This CDR3 has 15 residues. CDR3 protein: CASSISPTGQETQYF. In nucleotides, the CDR3 is TGTGCCAGTAGTATATCACCGACAGGCCAAGAGACCCAGTACTTC.

The chain recombines TRBV14 with TRBJ2-3, with D perhaps matching TRBD2 (6 bases). The germline V gene encodes CDR1 SGHDN and CDR2 FVKESK. V was cut by 0 bases and J by 0 bases, with 10 bases left in between. CDR3 size: 16 residues. This CDR3 is CASSQDIGTSTDTQYF. The CDR3 DNA is TGTGCCAGCAGCCAAGATATAGGGACTAGCACAGATACGCAGTATTTT.

CDR3: CASNTGGGLSYEQYF. CDR3 nucleotide sequence: TGTGCCAGCAATACCGGGGGGGGGCTCTCCTACGAGCAGTACTTC. This chain joins TRBV7-8 and TRBJ2-7; 8 bases are shared with TRBD2. Germline lookup yields CDR1 SGHVS and CDR2 FQNEAQ. Trimming took 7 bases from V and 0 from J; bases not matched to a gene: 8. CDR3 size: 15 residues.

The rearrangement links TRBV11-2 to TRBJ2-5, with a tentative D call TRBD2 (5 bases). Germline assignment: CDR1 SGHAT and CDR2 FQNNGV. The CDR3 totals 15 residues. The V end lost 1 base, the J end lost 4 bases, and 13 bases lay between the germline ends. CDR3 residues: CASSLGWRNRETQYF. For the CDR3, the DNA is TGTGCCAGCAGCTTAGGGTGGAGGAATCGAGAGACCCAGTACTTC.

The chain's CDR3 is CASSEGVTVDTQYF. In DNA, the CDR3 is TGCGCCAGCAGCGAAGGTGTGACAGTAGATACGCAGTATTTT. The chain couples TRBV10-1 to TRBJ2-3; D may be TRBD1 (5 bases). Germline V gives CDR1 WNHNN, CDR2 SYGVQD (reference sequence). CDR3 length: 14 residues. V was clipped by 6 bases and J by 5 bases, with 15 bases between them.

The chain combines TRBV28 with TRBJ2-6; the D gene is possibly TRBD1 (5 bases). The CDR3 is 17 residues long. V gave up 2 bases and J gave up 1 base, with 12 bases separating them. Looked up from germline, CDR1 is MDHEN and CDR2 is SYDVKM. CDR3 loop: CASSLQGVFSGANVLTF. The CDR3 bases are TGTGCCAGCAGTTTACAGGGCGTTTTTTCTGGGGCCAACGTCCTGACTTTC.

This clone was detected only a few times. The chain uses TRBV7-9 and TRBJ2-5; D is uncertain. CDR1 is SEHNR and CDR2 is FQNEAQ in the germline V gene (reference sequence). There are 15 residues in the CDR3. V lost 4 bases and J lost 7, with 19 bases in between. The CDR3 is CASSSWPRSVGTQYF. CDR3 nucleotides: TGTGCCAGCAGCTCCTGGCCTAGGTCGGTTGGGACCCAGTACTTC.

The rearrangement uses TRBV7-9 and TRBJ2-2, with D tentatively TRBD1 (6 bases). V shed 6 bases and J shed 10 bases, with 18 bases lying between them. Per the germline V gene, CDR1 is SEHNR and CDR2 is FQNEAQ (reference sequence). The CDR3 contains 14 residues. The CDR3 reads CASRQTGAPAELFF. The CDR3 DNA follows: TGTGCCAGCAGACAGACAGGCGCGCCTGCGGAGCTGTTTTTT.